These 28 T cell receptor beta chains came from one sample sequenced in a study of post-analysis software for immune sequencing data. Included in the TCR beta cDNA libraries were unique molecular identifiers. A single record per CDR3 protein comes from TCRdb applying MiXCR to the PCR reads. There are more than 450,000 distinct CDR3 sequences in the sample; around 31% occur only once, and 4.5% to 7.5% lies in the top ten. General observations from the study: Five TRBV segments, including TRBV5-6, TRBV5-1 and TRBV20-1, were more frequent in patients than controls.

These TCRs' antigens remain unknown. Sequencing was performed on blood. Source of these receptors: a girl younger than 18 with multiple sclerosis.

Only a few counts were recorded for this clonotype. The V call is TRBV4-1, the J call TRBJ1-2; 9 bases are a match to TRBD1. The V segment lost 7 bases and the J segment 5 bases; nucleotides outside the gene matches: 11. From germline, CDR1 is MGHRA and CDR2 YSYEKL. The CDR3 runs 15 residues. CDR3 in DNA: TGCGCCAGCACCCCGGCAGCGGGACAGGGTTATGGCTACACCTTC. It encodes CASTPAAGQGYGYTF.

This sequence joins TRBV6-2 or TRBV6-3 and TRBJ2-1; perhaps TRBD2 as D (6 bases). Germline loops: CDR1 MNHEY, CDR2 SVGEGT. CDR3 length: 13 residues. Trimming took 2 bases from V and 10 from J, leaving 12 bases between them. CDR3 region: CASSYGGAPEQFF. Here the CDR3 DNA reads TGTGCCAGCAGTTACGGAGGGGCCCCCGAGCAGTTCTTC.

The chain is built from TRBV28 and TRBJ1-4, with D maybe TRBD1 (5 bases). The CDR3 has 16 residues. V lost 3 bases, J lost 5 bases, and 16 bases lay in between. Germline assignment: CDR1 MDHEN and CDR2 SYDVKM. Here the CDR3 DNA reads TGTGCCAGCAGTTTTCCCTCAGGGTTGGAGAATGAAAAACTGTTTTTT. Translating it yields CASSFPSGLENEKLFF.

The chain uses TRBV7-6 and TRBJ1-5; D is ambiguous. The CDR3 consists of 16 residues. The V end was cut by 1 base, the J end by 0 bases, with 10 bases between. Germline values: CDR1 SGHVS, CDR2 FNYEAQ. CDR3 bases: TGTGCCAGCAGCTTAGGAAGCAGGACTAGCAATCAGCCCCAGCATTTT. As protein: CASSLGSRTSNQPQHF.

Here the CDR3 DNA reads TGTGCCAGCAGTGAAGCCGGCGGACTTTCCTACGAGCAGTACTTC. Encoded protein: CASSEAGGLSYEQYF. V usage is TRBV2 and J usage is TRBJ2-7; a possible D gene is TRBD2 (5 bases). Germline CDR1 SNHLY, CDR2 FYNNEI. V lost 0 bases and J lost 1, with 10 bases in between. This CDR3 is 15 amino acids long.

This clonotype was recorded a few times. The genes are TRBV20-1 and TRBJ1-2, with D maybe TRBD1 (5 bases). This CDR3 is 13 amino acids long. CDR1 and CDR2 from the germline V gene are DFQATT and SNEGSKA (reference sequence). V lost 5 bases to trimming and J lost 7 bases, with 17 bases between them. The CDR3 DNA sequence: TGCAGTGCTCCCGGATCGGGGACCGGTGGCTACACCTTC. The encoded protein is CSAPGSGTGGYTF.

J is TRBJ2-1 and V is TRBV20-1, with no clear D. Trimming pared 6 bases from V and 9 bases from J, leaving 18 bases between. Germline V gene data show CDR1 as DFQATT and CDR2 as SNEGSKA (reference sequence). The CDR3 totals 13 residues. The CDR3 protein is CSAAITVVGEQFF. In DNA form, the CDR3 reads TGCAGTGCCGCTATCACGGTAGTGGGTGAGCAGTTCTTC.

This rearrangement joins TRBV29-1 to TRBJ2-7; a possible D gene is TRBD2 (5 bases). Trimming left V 4 bases short and J 5 bases short, with 15 bases between. Germline V gene data show CDR1 as SQVTM and CDR2 as ANQGSEA. This CDR3 contains 13 residues. This CDR3 is CSVGVVGNDEQYF. CDR3 DNA sequence: TGCAGCGTTGGAGTCGTCGGGAACGACGAGCAGTACTTC.

This clonotype was recorded at least ten times. This sequence joins TRBV4-2 and TRBJ2-1; D remains ambiguous. There are 14 residues in the CDR3. V was pared by 0 bases and J by 0 bases, with 3 bases between. From germline, CDR1 is LGHNA and CDR2 YNFKEQ. CDR3 sequence: CASSQDSSYNEQFF. The CDR3 DNA is TGTGCCAGCAGCCAAGACAGCTCCTACAATGAGCAGTTCTTC.

V usage is TRBV20-1 and J usage is TRBJ2-3, with a possible D match to TRBD2 (6 bases). Germline lookup yields CDR1 DFQATT and CDR2 SNEGSKA (reference sequence). The CDR3 sequence is 12 residues long. The V gene lost 6 bases and the J gene lost 8 bases, with 15 bases spanning the gap. The CDR3 DNA is TGCAGTGCAACCGGGACTGGGGGTACGCAGTATTTT. Protein sequence: CSATGTGGTQYF.

This clonotype showed up just a few times. The chain couples TRBV4-2 to TRBJ2-3; no clear D gene. The CDR3 is made up of 16 amino acids. CDR1 is LGHNA, CDR2 YNFKEQ, per germline. Trimming removed 0 bases at V and 1 base at J, with 11 bases between. In DNA, the CDR3 is TGTGCCAGCAGCCAAGAGGGCCCAAGGGGCACAGATACGCAGTATTTT. Protein: CASSQEGPRGTDTQYF.

About this clonotype itself: The junction departs from the called germline gene at one end, perhaps through a read error. The V call is TRBV4-1, the J call TRBJ2-1, with TRBD1 as a possible D gene (6 bases). Germline V gene lookup returns CDR1 MGHRA and CDR2 YSYEKL. This CDR3 has 15 amino acids. The CDR3 region is CASSRSGTSYNGQFF. CDR3 in DNA: TGCGCCAGCAGCCGATCAGGGACATCCTACAATGGGCAGTTCTTC.

This sequence joins TRBV24-1 and TRBJ2-7, with 8 positions matching TRBD1. The end of the DNA fits TRBJ2-5 better, so the J call may be wrong. The CDR3 has 17 residues. CDR1 is KGHDR, CDR2 SFDVKD, per germline. The CDR3 spells CATSDLAGGLGLETQYF. Here the CDR3 DNA reads TGTGCCACCAGTGATTTGGCAGGGGGCCTTGGCTTGGAGACCCAGTACTTC.

The genes are TRBV20-1 and TRBJ2-3, with D perhaps matching TRBD2 (6 bases). From germline, CDR1 is DFQATT and CDR2 SNEGSKA (reference sequence). The CDR3 loop spans 14 amino acids. Trimming left V 4 bases short and J 2 bases short, with 13 bases between. The CDR3 here is CSAIGGEVTDTQYF. The CDR3, as DNA: TGCAGTGCTATAGGAGGGGAGGTCACAGATACGCAGTATTTT.

The chain uses TRBV29-1 and TRBJ1-1, with a possible D match to TRBD1 (5 bases). With 3 bases removed from V and 5 bases from J, the gap between germline ends came to 13 bases. Germline lookup yields CDR1 SQVTM and CDR2 ANQGSEA. CDR3 length: 13 residues. Here the CDR3 reads CSVEGRARTEAFF. The CDR3 DNA follows: TGCAGCGTTGAGGGCAGGGCACGGACTGAAGCTTTCTTT.

A few counts support this clonotype. The V and J genes are TRBV28 and TRBJ1-4; 8 nucleotides match TRBD1. The CDR3 has 15 amino acids. With V trimmed by 4 bases and J by 8 bases, 9 bases remained unmatched. Germline V gene sequence: CDR1 MDHEN, CDR2 SYDVKM. For the CDR3, the DNA is TGTGCCAGCAGTTCTGACAGGGGTCGGTTGGAAAAACTGTTTTTT. Amino acids: CASSSDRGRLEKLFF.

Comment on this clonotype: A much larger clone differs by one base, so this may be a read error. The gene calls are TRBV5-6 and TRBJ2-7; no clear D gene. Germline V gene data show CDR1 as SGHDT and CDR2 as YYEEEE. V lost 2 bases to trimming and J lost 2 bases, with 5 bases between them. The CDR3 runs 12 residues. The chain's CDR3 is CASSFLTYEQYF. CDR3 bases: TGTGCCAGCAGCTTTTTGACCTACGAGCAGTACTTC. The whole variable domain, remainder taken from reference TRBV5-6 and TRBJ2-7, is DAGVTQSPTHLIKTRGQQVTLRCSPKSGHDTVSWYQQALGQGPQFIFQYYEEEERQRGNFPDRFSGHQFPNYSSELNVNALLLGDSALYLCASSFLTYEQYFGPGTRLTVT.

Only one count was recorded for this clonotype. Mismatch with germline at one junction end may stem from a read error. CDR3 in DNA: TGTGCCTGCAGCTTAGTCGGGGGGGGCGGCGAGCAGTACTTC. Its protein product is CACSLVGGGGEQYF. The chain carries TRBV11-2 and TRBJ2-7, with 8 bases matching TRBD2. The CDR3 consists of 14 residues. Germline V lookup: CDR1 SGHAT, CDR2 FQNNGV.

The chain employs TRBV9 and TRBJ1-1; 7 bases are a match to TRBD1. After removal of 9 bases from V and 3 bases from J, the junction contained 8 bases not matched to a gene. The length of the CDR3 is 13 residues. Looked up from germline, CDR1 is SGDLS and CDR2 is YYNGEE. The CDR3 region is CATSGGHDTEAFF. Here the CDR3 DNA reads TGTGCCACCTCAGGGGGACACGACACTGAAGCTTTCTTT.

As for this clonotype: With a much larger clone just one base away, this may be a read error. The V gene is TRBV29-1, the J gene TRBJ2-5; either TRBD1 or TRBD2 may supply D (7 bases each). Germline V lookup: CDR1 SQVTM, CDR2 ANQGSEA. This CDR3 is built from 16 residues. V was trimmed by 7 bases and J by 4 bases, leaving 25 bases between them. The CDR3 region has the DNA TGCAGCGCTTCCCGGGACAGTTTTTCGGGGGGAGAGACCCAGTACTTC. This sequence encodes CSASRDSFSGGETQYF.

J is TRBJ2-1 and V is TRBV7-2; weak D call: TRBD2 (5 bases). The CDR3 runs 14 residues. V was trimmed by 5 bases and J by 8 bases, leaving 16 bases between them. Germline V gene data show CDR1 as SGHTA and CDR2 as FQGNSA. CDR3 in amino acids: CASSQSTGGHEQFF. The CDR3 bases are TGTGCCAGCAGCCAGTCGACTGGAGGCCATGAGCAGTTCTTC.

This clonotype was found a few times. This chain connects TRBV6-1 to TRBJ1-2; weak D call: TRBD1 (5 bases). CDR3 size: 14 residues. Trimming pared 1 base from V and 7 bases from J, leaving 13 bases between. From germline, CDR1 is MNHNS and CDR2 SASEGT. The chain's CDR3 is CASSEGSGAGGYTF. The CDR3 DNA reads TGTGCCAGCAGTGAAGGTAGCGGGGCGGGTGGCTACACCTTC.

This clonotype was seen only a few times. The V call is TRBV27, the J call TRBJ2-1; 7 nucleotides line up with TRBD1. The CDR3 length is 15 residues. J was trimmed by 9 bases and V by 3 bases; bases with no gene match: 11. Germline V gene lookup returns CDR1 MNHEY and CDR2 SMNVEV (reference sequence). CDR3 DNA sequence: TGTGCCAGCAGTTTGCGGATCGGCACAGGGGTTGAGCAGTTCTTC. Translating gives CASSLRIGTGVEQFF.

This chain connects TRBV10-3 to TRBJ2-7, with D possibly matching TRBD2 (5 bases). This CDR3 comprises 14 residues. The V and J ends lost 7 bases and 2 bases respectively, with 15 bases between them. The germline V gene has CDR1 ENHRY and CDR2 SYGVKD. CDR3 in DNA: TGTGCCATCAACCGGGGTGGCTCGGCCTACGAGCAGTACTTC. It specifies CAINRGGSAYEQYF.

V is TRBV19 and J is TRBJ1-2, with D maybe TRBD1 (5 bases). CDR1 and CDR2 (germline): LNHDA, SQIVND (reference sequence). The CDR3 is made up of 15 amino acids. The V end was cut by 5 bases, the J end by 6 bases, with 19 bases between. CDR3 sequence (DNA): TGTGCCAGTAGTCAAACACCGGGGCCTCGGGATGGCTACACCTTC. It yields the protein CASSQTPGPRDGYTF.

Comments on this clonotype: Its ends do not fully match the called genes, so a read error is possible. This chain uses TRBV4-1 with TRBJ1-2; TRBD1 might be the D (5 bases). This CDR3 comprises 16 residues. The germline V gene has CDR1 MGHRA and CDR2 YSYEKL. The CDR3 here is CAGSQGSGRGNYGYTF. In DNA form, the CDR3 reads TGCGCCGGCAGCCAAGGTTCGGGTAGGGGAAACTATGGCTACACCTTC.

V gene TRBV6-1 combines with J gene TRBJ2-1; no reliable D call. The V gene's germline CDR1 is MNHNS and CDR2 SASEGT. This CDR3 spans 14 amino acids. The V end was cut by 6 bases, the J end by 6 bases, with 15 bases between. CDR3 DNA sequence: TGTGCCAGCAGAGACTCCTACGTTATCAATGAGCAGTTCTTC. Encoded protein: CASRDSYVINEQFF.

This clonotype has more than one count but fewer than ten. CDR3 residues: CASSQDIRGGTGELFF. The CDR3 DNA reads as TGCGCCAGCAGCCAAGATATCCGGGGGGGCACCGGGGAGCTGTTTTTT. The rearrangement uses TRBV4-1 and TRBJ2-2; TRBD2 agrees at 8 bases. CDR1 and CDR2 (germline): MGHRA, YSYEKL. This CDR3 comprises 16 residues. V trimming: 0 bases; J trimming: 4 bases; junction bases outside the gene matches: 4.